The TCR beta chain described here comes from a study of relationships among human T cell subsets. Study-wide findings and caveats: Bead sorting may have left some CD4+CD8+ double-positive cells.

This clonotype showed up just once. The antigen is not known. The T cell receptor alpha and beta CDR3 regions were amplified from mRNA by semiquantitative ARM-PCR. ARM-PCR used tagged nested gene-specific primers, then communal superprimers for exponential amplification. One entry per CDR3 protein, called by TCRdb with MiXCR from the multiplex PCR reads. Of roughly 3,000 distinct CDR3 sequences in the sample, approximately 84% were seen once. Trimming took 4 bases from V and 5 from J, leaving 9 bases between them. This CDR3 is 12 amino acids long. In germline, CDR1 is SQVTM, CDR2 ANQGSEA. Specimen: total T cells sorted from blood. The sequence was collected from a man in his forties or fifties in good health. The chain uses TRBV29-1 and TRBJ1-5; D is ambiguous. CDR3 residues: CSVGSEYQPQHF. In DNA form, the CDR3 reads TGCAGCGTTGGATCGGAGTATCAGCCCCAGCATTTT.